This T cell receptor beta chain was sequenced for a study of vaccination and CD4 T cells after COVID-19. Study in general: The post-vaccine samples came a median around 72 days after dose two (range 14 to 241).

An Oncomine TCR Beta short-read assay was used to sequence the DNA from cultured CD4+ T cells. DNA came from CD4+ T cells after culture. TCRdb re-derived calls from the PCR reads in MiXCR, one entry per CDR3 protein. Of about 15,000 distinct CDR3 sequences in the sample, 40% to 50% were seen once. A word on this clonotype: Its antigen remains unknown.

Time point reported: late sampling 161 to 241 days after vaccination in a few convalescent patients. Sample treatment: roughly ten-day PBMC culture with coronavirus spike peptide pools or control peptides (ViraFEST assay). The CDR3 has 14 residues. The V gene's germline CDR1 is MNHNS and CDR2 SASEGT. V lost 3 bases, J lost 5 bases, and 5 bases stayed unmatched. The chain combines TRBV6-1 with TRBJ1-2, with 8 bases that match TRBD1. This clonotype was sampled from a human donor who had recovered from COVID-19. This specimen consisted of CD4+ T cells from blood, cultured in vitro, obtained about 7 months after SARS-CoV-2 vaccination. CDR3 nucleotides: TGTGCCAGCAGTGAGGTGGACAGGGCTTATGGCTACACCTTC. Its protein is CASSEVDRAYGYTF.